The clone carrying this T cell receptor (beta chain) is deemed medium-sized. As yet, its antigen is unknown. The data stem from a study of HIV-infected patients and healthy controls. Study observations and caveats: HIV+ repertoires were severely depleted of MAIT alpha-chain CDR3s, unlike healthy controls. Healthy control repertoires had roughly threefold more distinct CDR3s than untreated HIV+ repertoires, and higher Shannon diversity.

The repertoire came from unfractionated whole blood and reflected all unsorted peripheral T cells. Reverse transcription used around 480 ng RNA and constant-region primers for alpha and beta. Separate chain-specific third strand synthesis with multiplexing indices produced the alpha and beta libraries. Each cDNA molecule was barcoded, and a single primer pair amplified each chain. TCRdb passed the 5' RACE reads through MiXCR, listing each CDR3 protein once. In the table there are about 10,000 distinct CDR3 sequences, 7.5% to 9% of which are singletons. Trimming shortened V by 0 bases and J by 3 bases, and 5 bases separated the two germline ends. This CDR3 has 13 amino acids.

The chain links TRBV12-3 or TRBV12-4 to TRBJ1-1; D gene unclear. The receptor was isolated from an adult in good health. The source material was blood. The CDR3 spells CASSLAAYTEAFF. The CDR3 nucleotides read TGTGCCAGCAGTTTAGCGGCCTACACTGAAGCTTTCTTT.